The TCR beta chain described here comes from a study of T cell repertoires in cytomegalovirus infection. Study-level background: Recently identified HLA-C-restricted CMV epitopes were among the peptides used. An indication of both CMV infection and matching HLA type came from public TCR beta signatures.

The V gene's germline CDR1 is DFQATT and CDR2 SNEGSKA (reference sequence). This CDR3 has 15 residues. With V trimmed by 0 bases and J by 5 bases, 7 bases remained unmatched. General study points: Ex vivo responses were dominated by HLA-C-restricted CMV-specific TCR beta clonotypes.

TCRdb called the reads again in MiXCR, with one record for every CDR3 protein. The repertoire consists of about 150,000 distinct CDR3 sequences, with about 32% occurring once and the leading ten covering about 50%. Note on this clonotype: Its target is not known.

This sequence joins TRBV20-1 and TRBJ2-1; TRBD2 matches 7 bases. The sequence came from a human donor in good health (CMV status not recorded). Some clones in this sample may be carry-over from other donors' samples. This specimen was CD8+ T cells from cultured PBMCs, taken from culture after CMV antigen stimulation. The CDR3 DNA follows: TGCAGTGCTAGAGATTTGCTAGCGGAAAACAATGAGCAGTTCTTC. Amino acids: CSARDLLAENNEQFF.